This T cell receptor beta chain was profiled in a study of T cells after yellow fever vaccination (dated by TCRdb to between 2018 and 2021). Regarding the study in general: The SMART-Seq v4 Ultra Low Input RNA kit was used to prepare libraries from fractions with low cell numbers. To follow T-cell clones before and after primary and booster YFV17D yellow fever vaccination, bulk TCR alpha and beta repertoires were sequenced over time. Two healthy male donors, one aged 18 to 30 and one aged 30 to 39 years, were included in the cohort. Blood samples were taken at several timepoints before and after primary and secondary immunization, and bulk PBMC replicates and cell subsets were isolated. What the authors observed across the whole study: The secondary T-cell response was weaker than the primary response but faster, peaking on day 5 instead of day 15. Computational filtering was required because FACS-sorted repertoires could contain abundant contaminating clonotypes from the bulk population. A small fraction of clonotypes appeared in both the CD4 and CD8 compartments, likely as a result of convergent recombination. The study included only a couple of donors, which limits how far the findings can be generalized. After the booster, most clones that had expanded after primary vaccination were detected again (approximately 96% of CD4 and more than 80% of CD8), suggesting broad maintenance of memory.

What the treatment or condition label conveys for this sample: live attenuated yellow fever vaccine strain. Two biological replicates of bulk PBMCs were collected at each blood-draw timepoint. PBMCs were isolated from peripheral blood using a standard Ficoll-Paque protocol. TriZol was used to extract RNA from bulk PBMCs, from CD4 and CD8 fractions, and from dextramer-positive and dextramer-negative fractions. Ten or more counts support this clonotype. Its specific antigen is unknown. The sample holds no much larger clone one base away, and base qualities are not on file. Trimming costs V 6 bases and J 1 base, and their ends lie 14 bases apart. The germline V gene sets CDR1 to KGHSH and CDR2 to LQKENI. The CDR3 sequence holds 15 residues, the cysteine and phenylalanine included. The DNA shown is the 45-base CDR3, in frame from base 1. The listed sequencing device is Illumina NovaSeq 6000. Synthesis of TCR cDNA relied on 5'RACE template switching, a step that introduced a universal primer site along with unique molecular identifiers. cDNA synthesis was primed from both the TCR alpha and TCR beta constant segments. Library amplification used two PCR steps, and the second PCR step added sample barcodes and sequencing adapters. Sequencing of libraries was performed on Illumina HiSeq 2500 (2x100 bp) or NovaSeq (2x150 bp). On the authors' methods: MIGEC handled demultiplexing of reads and collapsing into UMI consensus sequences, while MiXCR performed V(D)J alignment. Clonotypes responding to the vaccine were identified with edgeR on replicate PBMC samples, with the criteria of FDR below 0.01 and a log2 fold change above 5 up to day 15. Each bulk clonotype was labeled CD4 or CD8 based on which sequenced repertoire, CD4 or CD8, contained the clonotype at higher abundance. TCRdb took the public reads, trimmed them with fastp at Q25, ran MiXCR for clone calling and kept in-frame beta chains. Merged by CDR3 protein, the rows form single entries marked with the most common genes and DNA. What appears here as the V and J calls and clone size reflects TCRdb's work, not the paper's. This sample has around 300,000 distinct CDR3 sequences in its table, and around 4.3% of those were observed once. The ten largest clones represent roughly a fifth of the sample.

Recombination connected TRBV18 to TRBJ2-3; no confident D gene assignment can be made. Sequencing used PBMCs, obtained 15 days after the yellow fever booster vaccination. This sequence originates from a man aged 18 to 35 who received the YFV17D yellow fever vaccine. The CDR3 corresponds to CASSQSNSGTDTQYF. The DNA reads as follows: TGTGCCAGCTCCCAGAGCAACTCGGGCACAGATACGCAGTATTTT.